These 24 T cell receptor beta chains came from one sample sequenced in a study of shared clonotypes between healthy human individuals. The method was immunoSEQ multiplex PCR; TCRdb's version includes in-frame clones alone and lacks a portion of them. The table shows approximately 2,000,000 clones, with 85% to 95% occurring only once. CD45RO-negative, CCR7-selected cells formed the naive CD8 fraction, which excluded terminally differentiated effector memory CD45RA+ cells. The sequenced sample consisted of naive CD8+ T cells from PBMCs. The source is a young man in good health. Some clones in this sample may be carry-over from other donors' samples.

The chain links TRBV7-2 to TRBJ2-3; D might be TRBD2 (5 bases). Germline V gene data show CDR1 as SGHTA and CDR2 as FQGNSA. Deletions cut 5 bases from V and 11 bases from J, with 17 bases between. The CDR3 runs to 13 residues. CDR3 residues: CASSDLIATLQYF. Written as DNA, the CDR3 is TGTGCCAGCAGCGACCTAATAGCGACGCTGCAGTATTTT.

The chain joins TRBV9 to TRBJ1-2; D not certain. The CDR3 runs 14 residues. Trimming shortened V by 4 bases and J by 4 bases, and 14 bases separated the two germline ends. The V gene's germline CDR1 is SGDLS and CDR2 YYNGEE. CDR3 amino acids: CASSSRSTLYGYTF. In DNA, the CDR3 is TGTGCCAGCAGCTCCCGGTCCACCCTCTATGGCTACACCTTC.

This chain connects TRBV10-3 to TRBJ2-7; D not resolved. This CDR3 is built from 13 residues. CDR1 is ENHRY, CDR2 SYGVKD, per germline. V was trimmed by 0 bases and J by 3 bases, leaving 6 bases between them. In nucleotides, the CDR3 is TGTGCCATCAGTGAGTCGGTCTTCTACGAGCAGTACTTC. Its translation is CAISESVFYEQYF.

This clone occurred once. This chain connects TRBV7-6 to TRBJ2-7; D may match TRBD1 or TRBD2 (5 bases each). The V end lost 5 bases, the J end lost 2 bases, and 13 bases lay between the germline ends. Germline V gives CDR1 SGHVS, CDR2 FNYEAQ. The CDR3 consists of 14 residues. DNA for the CDR3: TGTGCCAGCAGCCCCGGGACCGCCACCTACGAGCAGTACTTC. Protein: CASSPGTATYEQYF.

The chain carries TRBV28 and TRBJ1-4; 7 positions match TRBD1. V was pared by 3 bases and J by 7 bases, with 11 bases of the junction left unmatched. Germline V gives CDR1 MDHEN, CDR2 SYDVKM. The CDR3 is made up of 16 amino acids. The CDR3 here is CASSFSTGWGGEKLFF. The CDR3 coding sequence is TGTGCCAGCAGTTTCTCGACAGGGTGGGGGGGTGAAAAACTGTTTTTT.

This chain links TRBV11-2 with TRBJ2-3, with 9 bases aligning to TRBD1. This CDR3 has 17 residues. V lost 1 base and J lost 3; bases outside the gene matches: 8. Germline values: CDR1 SGHAT, CDR2 FQNNGV. CDR3 sequence: CASSLGVRDRVTDTQYF. The CDR3 nucleotides read TGTGCCAGCAGCTTAGGGGTCCGGGACAGGGTTACAGATACGCAGTATTTT. Full variable domain (outside the CDR3, taken from reference TRBV11-2 and TRBJ2-3): EAGVAQSPRYKIIEKRQSVAFWCNPISGHATLYWYQQILGQGPKLLIQFQNNGVVDDSQLPKDRFSAERLKGVDSTLKIQPAKLEDSAVYLCASSLGVRDRVTDTQYFGPGTRLTVL.

This chain joins TRBV5-6 and TRBJ2-1; tentative D call: TRBD2 (6 bases). This CDR3 contains 16 residues. CDR1 and CDR2 (germline): SGHDT, YYEEEE. V lost 4 bases and J 4 bases, leaving 18 bases between the germline ends. Here the CDR3 reads CASSPFEGGGYNEQFF. CDR3 bases: TGTGCCAGCAGCCCCTTTGAGGGAGGAGGATACAATGAGCAGTTCTTC.

This chain's CDR3 is CASSPGAEQGAYGYTF. The CDR3 DNA is TGTGCCAGCAGCCCCGGAGCCGAGCAGGGGGCCTATGGCTACACCTTC. This sequence joins TRBV11-2 and TRBJ1-2; 8 bases match TRBD1. Germline loops: CDR1 SGHAT, CDR2 FQNNGV. This CDR3 spans 16 amino acids. The ends lost 5 bases at V and 4 bases at J; junction bases unmatched: 12.

V usage is TRBV28 and J usage is TRBJ1-5; D uncertain. V shed 2 bases and J shed 7 bases, with 15 bases lying between them. Looked up from germline, CDR1 is MDHEN and CDR2 is SYDVKM. This CDR3 is 15 amino acids long. CDR3 sequence: CASSLKVRVGQPQHF. The DNA of the CDR3 is TGTGCCAGCAGTTTAAAAGTTAGGGTGGGACAGCCCCAGCATTTT.

The chain carries TRBV19 and TRBJ2-1; a weak D match, TRBD2 (6 bases). Germline V gene data show CDR1 as LNHDA and CDR2 as SQIVND (reference sequence). V was clipped by 7 bases and J by 4 bases, with 11 bases between them. This CDR3 has 13 amino acids. CDR3 residues: CASTAGGYNEQFF. The DNA of the CDR3 is TGTGCCAGTACAGCGGGCGGATACAATGAGCAGTTCTTC.

This sequence joins TRBV4-1 and TRBJ2-7, with no clear D. V was shortened by 5 bases and J by 1 base, with 15 bases between the two germline ends. This CDR3 spans 15 amino acids. CDR1 MGHRA and CDR2 YSYEKL come from the germline V gene. In DNA form, the CDR3 reads TGCGCCAGCAGCGACAAACCGGGCCAATCCTACGAGCAGTACTTC. Translated, it gives CASSDKPGQSYEQYF.

The chain links TRBV30 to TRBJ2-1, with 9 nucleotides matching TRBD2. The V and J ends lost 2 bases and 6 bases, in that order; junction bases with no gene match: 8. This CDR3 is built from 15 residues. Germline assignment: CDR1 GTSNPN and CDR2 SVGIG (reference sequence). The CDR3, as DNA: TGTGCCTGGAGTCGGGCGGGAGGGCACTCCAATGAGCAGTTCTTC. Encoded protein: CAWSRAGGHSNEQFF.

The chain has TRBV10-1 and TRBJ2-1, with 9 bases aligning to TRBD1. V lost 3 bases, J lost 8 bases, and 11 bases stayed unmatched. CDR3 length equals 16 residues. From germline, CDR1 is WNHNN and CDR2 SYGVQD (reference sequence). In DNA form, the CDR3 reads TGCGCCAGCAGTGATCGGGACAGGGAAAATCAGGATGAGCAGTTCTTC. Its translation is CASSDRDRENQDEQFF.

Details on this clone: Other nucleotide sequences from this sample produce the same CDR3. The rearrangement links TRBV10-3 to TRBJ2-7, with D perhaps matching TRBD1 (6 bases). This CDR3 has 13 residues. CDR1 and CDR2 from the germline V gene are ENHRY and SYGVKD. V dropped 2 bases and J dropped 4 bases, with 9 bases sitting between them. CDR3 nucleotides: TGTGCCATCAGTGAGGGGGGCGGTTACGAGCAGTACTTC. Its protein is CAISEGGGYEQYF.

A remark on this clone: Other DNA sequences in the sample encode the same CDR3. This rearrangement joins TRBV9 to TRBJ1-1; a weak D match, TRBD1 (6 bases). The CDR3 totals 15 residues. Trimming took off 0 bases at V and 1 base at J, with 10 bases between the two ends. Per the germline V gene, CDR1 is SGDLS and CDR2 is YYNGEE. CDR3 DNA sequence: TGTGCCAGCAGCGTAGCTGGGGGCGGGAACACTGAAGCTTTCTTT. It is translated as CASSVAGGGNTEAFF.

The CDR3 sequence: CASSLTSLDEQFF. The CDR3 DNA sequence: TGTGCCAGCAGCTTGACTAGTCTGGATGAGCAGTTCTTC. The rearrangement links TRBV7-9 to TRBJ2-1, with D possibly TRBD2 on 6 matching bases. Germline CDR1 and CDR2: SEHNR and FQNEAQ (reference sequence). V was cut by 3 bases and J by 8 bases, with 11 bases left in between. The CDR3 consists of 13 residues.

The V gene is TRBV27, the J gene TRBJ1-1; D is undetermined. Germline V lookup: CDR1 MNHEY, CDR2 SMNVEV (reference sequence). The CDR3 has 17 amino acids. V was trimmed by 2 bases and J by 3 bases, leaving 19 bases between them. The CDR3: CASSLLGSRLRDTEAFF. The CDR3, as DNA: TGTGCCAGCAGTTTACTCGGGTCCCGCCTAAGGGACACTGAAGCTTTCTTT.

The V gene is TRBV2, the J gene TRBJ1-4; D remains ambiguous. Germline lookup yields CDR1 SNHLY and CDR2 FYNNEI. V dropped 7 bases and J dropped 6 bases, with 12 bases sitting between them. This CDR3 contains 13 residues. CDR3 DNA: TGTGCCAGCACCGGCAGGAGCTATGAAAAACTGTTTTTT. Encoded protein: CASTGRSYEKLFF.

V is TRBV7-8 and J is TRBJ1-5; possible D gene TRBD1, 5 bases. The CDR3 runs 15 residues. The V gene's germline CDR1 is SGHVS and CDR2 FQNEAQ. V lost 1 base to trimming and J lost 4 bases, with 11 bases between them. CDR3 coding DNA: TGTGCCAGCAGCTTAGAGCGGGGCCCTAATCAGCCCCAGCATTTT. Translating gives CASSLERGPNQPQHF. Supplemented by reference TRBV7-8 and TRBJ1-5, the full variable domain reads GAGVSQSPRYKVAKRGQDVALRCDPISGHVSLFWYQQALGQGPEFLTYFQNEAQLDKSGLPSDRFFAERPEGSVSTLKIQRTQQEDSAVYLCASSLERGPNQPQHFGDGTRLSIL.

This CDR3 reads CASSLAGESAEAFF. The CDR3 DNA follows: TGCGCCAGCAGCTTGGCGGGGGAGTCGGCTGAAGCTTTCTTT. The chain joins TRBV5-1 to TRBJ1-1, with D tentatively TRBD1 (5 bases). Germline values: CDR1 SGHRS, CDR2 YFSETQ. The V and J ends lost 0 bases and 6 bases respectively, with 12 bases between them. The CDR3 contains 14 residues. Supplemented by reference TRBV5-1 and TRBJ1-1, the full variable domain reads KAGVTQTPRYLIKTRGQQVTLSCSPISGHRSVSWYQQTPGQGLQFLFEYFSETQRNKGNFPGRFSGRQFSNSRSEMNVSTLELGDSALYLCASSLAGESAEAFFGQGTRLTVV.

V and J are TRBV7-9 and TRBJ1-1; D gene uncertain. Germline assignment: CDR1 SEHNR and CDR2 FQNEAQ (reference sequence). CDR3 size: 14 residues. The V end was cut by 0 bases, the J end by 4 bases, with 9 bases between. The CDR3 region is CASSLAPRGTEAFF. CDR3 nucleotide sequence: TGTGCCAGCAGCTTAGCCCCCCGGGGCACTGAAGCTTTCTTT.

V gene TRBV6-5 combines with J gene TRBJ2-2; no clear D. Germline V gene sequence: CDR1 MNHEY, CDR2 SVGAGI. The V gene lost 0 bases and the J gene lost 1 base, with 6 bases spanning the gap. The CDR3 is 15 residues long. CDR3 sequence reads: CASSYSRLNTGELFF. The CDR3 bases are TGTGCCAGCAGTTACTCGAGGCTGAACACCGGGGAGCTGTTTTTT.

The chain has TRBV18 and TRBJ2-3; no clear D gene. Trimming pared 0 bases from V and 8 bases from J, leaving 9 bases between. This CDR3 region has 13 residues. Germline CDR1 reads KGHSH; CDR2 reads LQKENI. The CDR3 loop is CASSPPRFTTQYF. The CDR3 DNA follows: TGTGCCAGCTCACCACCCCGGTTCACTACGCAGTATTTT.

This chain connects TRBV5-6 to TRBJ2-7; no definite D call. This CDR3 has 13 amino acids. Trimming cost V 4 bases and J 0 bases, with 8 bases left between them. Germline-derived CDR1 and CDR2 are SGHDT and YYEEEE. The CDR3 is CASSPGHSYEQYF. CDR3 DNA sequence: TGTGCCAGCAGCCCCGGGCACTCCTACGAGCAGTACTTC.